This TCR beta chain is from a study of CD8 T cells in ankylosing spondylitis. In this sample, this clonotype turned up many times. The antigen remains unidentified. Study-level results: The authors reported significant enrichment of disease-linked clones in matched ankylosing spondylitis synovial fluid. In ankylosing spondylitis blood, a motif of several highly homologous TCR beta variants appeared characteristic.

With V trimmed by 5 bases and J by 6 bases, 14 bases remained unmatched. The V gene's germline CDR1 is SGHVS and CDR2 FNYEAQ. The CDR3 loop spans 16 amino acids. Quantitative 5'-RACE with molecular barcodes generated TCR beta libraries. MiXCR was run by TCRdb on the 5' RACE reads, yielding one entry per CDR3 protein. The sample includes a few hundred thousand distinct CDR3 sequences, about 7.3% seen only once; the top ten take around 14%. Material: blood, either unsorted or a sorted T cell fraction (not recorded which). The sequence came from a male donor with ankylosing spondylitis. The J gene is TRBJ2-3, the V gene TRBV7-6; 7 bases map to TRBD2. CDR3 in amino acids: CASSPREAGNLDTQYF. CDR3 bases: TGTGCCAGCAGCCCCAGGGAAGCGGGAAACCTGGATACGCAGTATTTT.